This T cell receptor beta chain comes out of a study of early T cells in non-severe SARS-CoV-2 infection. Overall study: Alpha and beta chains were unpaired, from unsorted whole-blood bulk RNA.

Researchers tagged individual cDNA molecules with unique molecular identifiers. TCRdb reprocessed the 5' RACE reads via MiXCR and lists one record per CDR3 protein. The sample shows 33,000 or so distinct CDR3 sequences, approximately 5.8% of them seen only once. After removal of 1 base from V and 4 bases from J, the junction contained 9 bases not matched to a gene. The CDR3 totals 16 residues. In germline, CDR1 is SGHTA, CDR2 FQGNSA. This clonotype has a count of ten or more. The source is an adult who was a healthcare worker with PCR-confirmed SARS-CoV-2 infection or an uninfected control (not recorded which). Sequences were obtained from whole blood. V and J are TRBV7-2 and TRBJ1-1; 7 nucleotides line up with TRBD1. CDR3 amino acids: CASSLVGGDRSTEAFF. The CDR3 nucleotides are TGTGCCAGCAGCTTAGTAGGGGGGGACAGATCCACTGAAGCTTTCTTT.